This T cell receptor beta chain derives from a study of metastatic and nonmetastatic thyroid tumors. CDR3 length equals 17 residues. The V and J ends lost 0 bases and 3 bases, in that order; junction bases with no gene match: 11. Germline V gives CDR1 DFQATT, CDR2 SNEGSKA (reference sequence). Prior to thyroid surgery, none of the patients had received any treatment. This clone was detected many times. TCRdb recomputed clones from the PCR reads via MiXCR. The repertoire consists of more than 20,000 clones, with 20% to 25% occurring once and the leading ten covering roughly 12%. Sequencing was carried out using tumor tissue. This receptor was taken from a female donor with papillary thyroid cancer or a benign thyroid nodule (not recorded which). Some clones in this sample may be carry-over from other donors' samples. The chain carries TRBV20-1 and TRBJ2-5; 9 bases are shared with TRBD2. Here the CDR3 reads CSARDADSGSLKETQYF. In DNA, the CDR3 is TGCAGTGCTAGAGATGCGGATAGCGGGAGCTTAAAAGAGACCCAGTACTTC.